This TCR beta chain came from a study of technical replicates of blood from several donors. Germline CDR1 reads MNHNS; CDR2 reads SASEGT. The CDR3 is 13 amino acids. Trimming left V 8 bases short and J 1 base short, with 10 bases between. Sequencing used immunoSEQ multiplex PCR; TCRdb keeps in-frame clones, though not all of them. Of around 63,000 clones listed, roughly 98% are singletons. The V gene is TRBV6-1, the J gene TRBJ2-3; D is ambiguous. The receptor comes from a human donor in good health. Material for sequencing was T cells isolated from PBMCs. The CDR3 loop is CASQSDRTDTQYF. In DNA, the CDR3 is TGTGCCAGCCAAAGCGATCGCACAGATACGCAGTATTTT.